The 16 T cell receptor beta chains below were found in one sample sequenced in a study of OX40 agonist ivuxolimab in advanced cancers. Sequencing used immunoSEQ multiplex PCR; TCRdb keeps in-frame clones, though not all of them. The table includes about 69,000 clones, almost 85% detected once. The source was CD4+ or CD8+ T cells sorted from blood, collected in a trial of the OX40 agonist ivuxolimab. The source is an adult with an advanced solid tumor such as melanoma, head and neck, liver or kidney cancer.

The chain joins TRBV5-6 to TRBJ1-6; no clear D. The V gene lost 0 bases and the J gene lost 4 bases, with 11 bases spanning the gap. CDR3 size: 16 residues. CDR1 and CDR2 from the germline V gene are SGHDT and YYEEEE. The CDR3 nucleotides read TGTGCCAGCAGCTTGGCCGGACGGTCTTATAATTCACCCCTCCACTTT. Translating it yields CASSLAGRSYNSPLHF. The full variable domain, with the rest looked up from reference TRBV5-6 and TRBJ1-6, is DAGVTQSPTHLIKTRGQQVTLRCSPKSGHDTVSWYQQALGQGPQFIFQYYEEEERQRGNFPDRFSGHQFPNYSSELNVNALLLGDSALYLCASSLAGRSYNSPLHFGNGTRLTVT.

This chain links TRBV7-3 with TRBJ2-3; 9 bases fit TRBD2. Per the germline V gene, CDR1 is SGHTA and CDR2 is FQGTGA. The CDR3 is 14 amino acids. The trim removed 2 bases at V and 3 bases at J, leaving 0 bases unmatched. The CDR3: CASSLLAGTDTQYF. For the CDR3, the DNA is TGTGCCAGCAGCTTACTAGCGGGAACAGATACGCAGTATTTT.

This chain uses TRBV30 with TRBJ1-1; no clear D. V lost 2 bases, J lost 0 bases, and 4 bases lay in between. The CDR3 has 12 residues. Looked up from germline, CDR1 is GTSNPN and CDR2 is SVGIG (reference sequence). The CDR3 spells CAWSLVNTEAFF. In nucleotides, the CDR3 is TGTGCCTGGAGTTTAGTGAACACTGAAGCTTTCTTT.

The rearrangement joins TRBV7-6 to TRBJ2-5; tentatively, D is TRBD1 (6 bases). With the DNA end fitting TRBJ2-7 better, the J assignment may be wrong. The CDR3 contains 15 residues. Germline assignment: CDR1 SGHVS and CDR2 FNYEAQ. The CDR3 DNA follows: TGTGCCAGCAGCTTGAGGGGAACAGGGAGCTACGAGCAGTACTTC. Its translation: CASSLRGTGSYEQYF.

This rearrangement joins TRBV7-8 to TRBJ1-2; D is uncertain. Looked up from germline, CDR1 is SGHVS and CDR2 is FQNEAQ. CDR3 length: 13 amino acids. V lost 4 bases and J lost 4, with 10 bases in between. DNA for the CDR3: TGTGCCAGCAGCTATCAGCGGGGCTATGGCTACACCTTC. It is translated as CASSYQRGYGYTF. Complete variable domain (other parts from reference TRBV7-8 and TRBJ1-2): GAGVSQSPRYKVAKRGQDVALRCDPISGHVSLFWYQQALGQGPEFLTYFQNEAQLDKSGLPSDRFFAERPEGSVSTLKIQRTQQEDSAVYLCASSYQRGYGYTFGSGTRLTVV.

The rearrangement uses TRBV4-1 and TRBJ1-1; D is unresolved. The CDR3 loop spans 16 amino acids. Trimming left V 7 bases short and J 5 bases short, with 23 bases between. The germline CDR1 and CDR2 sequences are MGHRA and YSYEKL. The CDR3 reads CASTLGNDRPGTEAFF. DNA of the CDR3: TGCGCCAGCACCCTAGGCAATGATAGGCCCGGGACTGAAGCTTTCTTT.

CDR3 DNA: TGTGCCAGCAGTTTAACAGGGGGCGTCTACACTGAAGCTTTCTTT. It translates to CASSLTGGVYTEAFF. The genes are TRBV27 and TRBJ1-1; TRBD1 agrees at 9 bases. The germline gives CDR1 MNHEY, CDR2 SMNVEV (reference sequence). The CDR3 totals 15 residues. The junction had 4 bases not matched to a gene; V was cut back by 2 bases and J by 3 bases.

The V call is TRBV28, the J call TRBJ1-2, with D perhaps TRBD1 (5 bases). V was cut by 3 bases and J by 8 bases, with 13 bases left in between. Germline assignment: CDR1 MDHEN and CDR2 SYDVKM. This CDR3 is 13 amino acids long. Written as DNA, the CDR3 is TGTGCCAGCAGTTTCCCGGCAGGGACCGGCTACACCTTC. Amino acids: CASSFPAGTGYTF.

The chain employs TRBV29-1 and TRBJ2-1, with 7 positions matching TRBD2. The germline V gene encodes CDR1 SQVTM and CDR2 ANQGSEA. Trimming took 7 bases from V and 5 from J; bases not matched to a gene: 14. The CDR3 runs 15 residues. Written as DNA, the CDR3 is TGCAGCGGCACAGCATGGGGGGGTACGGACAATGAGCAGTTCTTC. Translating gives CSGTAWGGTDNEQFF.

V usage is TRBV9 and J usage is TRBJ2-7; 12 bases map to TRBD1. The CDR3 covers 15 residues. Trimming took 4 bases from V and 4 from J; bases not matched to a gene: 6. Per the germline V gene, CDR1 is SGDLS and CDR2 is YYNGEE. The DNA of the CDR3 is TGTGCCAGCAGCCCTGGGACAGGGGGCTGGTACGAGCAGTACTTC. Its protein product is CASSPGTGGWYEQYF.

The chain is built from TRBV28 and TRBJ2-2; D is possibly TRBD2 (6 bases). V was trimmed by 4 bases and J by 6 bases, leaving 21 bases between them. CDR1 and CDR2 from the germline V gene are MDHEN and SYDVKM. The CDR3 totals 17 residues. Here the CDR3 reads CASSSPDQRVAPGELFF. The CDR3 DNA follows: TGTGCCAGCAGTTCCCCCGACCAGCGGGTGGCCCCCGGGGAGCTGTTTTTT.

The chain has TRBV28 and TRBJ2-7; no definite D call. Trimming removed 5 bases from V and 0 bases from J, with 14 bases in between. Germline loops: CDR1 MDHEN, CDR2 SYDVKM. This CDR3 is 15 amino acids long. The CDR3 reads CASSPTSTLSYEQYF. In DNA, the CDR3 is TGTGCCAGCAGTCCTACCTCGACCCTCTCCTACGAGCAGTACTTC. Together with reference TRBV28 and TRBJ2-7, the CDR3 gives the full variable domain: DVKVTQSSRYLVKRTGEKVFLECVQDMDHENMFWYRQDPGLGLRLIYFSYDVKMKEKGDIPEGYSVSREKKERFSLILESASTNQTSMYLCASSPTSTLSYEQYFGPGTRLTVT.

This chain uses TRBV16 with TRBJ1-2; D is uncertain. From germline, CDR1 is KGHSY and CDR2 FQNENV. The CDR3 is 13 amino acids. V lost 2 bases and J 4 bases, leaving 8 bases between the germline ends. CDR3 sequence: CASSQGQAYGYTF. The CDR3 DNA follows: TGTGCCAGCAGCCAAGGGCAGGCCTATGGCTACACCTTC.

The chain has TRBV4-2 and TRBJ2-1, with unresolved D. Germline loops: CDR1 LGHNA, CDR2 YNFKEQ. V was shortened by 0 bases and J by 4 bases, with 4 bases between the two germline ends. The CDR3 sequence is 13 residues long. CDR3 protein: CASSQDQYNEQFF. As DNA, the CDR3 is TGTGCCAGCAGCCAAGATCAATACAATGAGCAGTTCTTC.

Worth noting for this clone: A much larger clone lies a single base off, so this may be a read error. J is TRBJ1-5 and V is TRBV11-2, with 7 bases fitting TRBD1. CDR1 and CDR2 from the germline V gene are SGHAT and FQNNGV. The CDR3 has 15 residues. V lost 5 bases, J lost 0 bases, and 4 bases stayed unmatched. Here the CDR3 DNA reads TGTGCCAGCAGCGTACAGGGGTATAGCAATCAGCCCCAGCATTTT. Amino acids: CASSVQGYSNQPQHF.

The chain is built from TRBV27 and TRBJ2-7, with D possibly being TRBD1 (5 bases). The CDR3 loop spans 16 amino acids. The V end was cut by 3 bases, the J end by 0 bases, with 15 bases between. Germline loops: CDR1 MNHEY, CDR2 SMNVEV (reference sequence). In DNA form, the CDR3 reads TGTGCCAGCAGTTTGCCAGGGTGGTCGGTCTCCTACGAGCAGTACTTC. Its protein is CASSLPGWSVSYEQYF.